This T cell receptor (beta chain) was sequenced in a study of T cells after posttransplantation cyclophosphamide. The CDR3 has 15 residues. Germline V gives CDR1 SNHLY, CDR2 FYNNEI. V was cut by 6 bases and J by 1 base, with 15 bases left in between. The repertoire was sequenced with immunoSEQ multiplex PCR; TCRdb's copy has only in-frame clones and lacks some. The table has 5,500 to 9,000 clones, 91% seen once. Sequences were obtained from CD4+ T cells sorted from blood. The sequence derives from a woman between 45 and 65 years old in good health and a related stem cell transplant donor. This chain links TRBV2 with TRBJ1-1; TRBD1 is a possible D gene (6 bases). CDR3: CASSDRDRPNTEAFF. In DNA form, the CDR3 reads TGTGCCAGCAGCGATCGAGACAGGCCGAACACTGAAGCTTTCTTT.